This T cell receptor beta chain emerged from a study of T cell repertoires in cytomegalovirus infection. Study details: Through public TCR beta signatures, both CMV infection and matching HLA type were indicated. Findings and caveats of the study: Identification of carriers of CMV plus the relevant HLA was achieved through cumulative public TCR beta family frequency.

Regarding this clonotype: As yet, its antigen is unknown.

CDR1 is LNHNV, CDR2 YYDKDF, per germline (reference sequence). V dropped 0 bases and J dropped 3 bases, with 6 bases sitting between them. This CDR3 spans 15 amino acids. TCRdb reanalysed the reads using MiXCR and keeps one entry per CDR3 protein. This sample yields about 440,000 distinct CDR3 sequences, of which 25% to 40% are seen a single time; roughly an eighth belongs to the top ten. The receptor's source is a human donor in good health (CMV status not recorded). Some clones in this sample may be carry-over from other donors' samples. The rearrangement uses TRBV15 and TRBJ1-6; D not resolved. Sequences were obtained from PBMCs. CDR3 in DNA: TGTGCCACCAGCAGAGATGGGTACTATAATTCACCCCTCCACTTT. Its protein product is CATSRDGYYNSPLHF.